A single sample is the source of the 15 T cell receptor beta chains below, sequenced in a study of naive and memory T cell subsets (dated by TCRdb to between 2016 and 2019). These TCRs are of unknown antigen specificity. Library preparation employed UMI-ligation and nested PCR. Sequenced using an Illumina MiSeq. The beta constant-region primer consisted of an equimolar mixture of two oligonucleotides that together covered TRBC1 and TRBC2. Four rounds of PCR, combining the SP2 primer with nested alpha and beta constant-region primers, were used to amplify the ligated cDNA. The raw public reads went through TCRdb reprocessing: fastp at Q25, MiXCR clone calling, in-frame beta chains kept. When rows share a CDR3 protein, they turn into one entry using the most common DNA and genes. Within this sample are more than 95,000 distinct CDR3 sequences, with 14% of them counted one time only. Approximately 2.8% of the sample is held by the ten biggest clonotypes.

Broader findings and caveats from the paper: A few larger clonotypes were found in naive repertoires, especially CD8, and these larger clonotypes were possibly memory cells re-expressing CD45RA.

The sample comprised naive CD8+ T cells from blood. Reading the label with the study, this specimen's cell subset or site is: naive T cells, CD45RA high CD27+. The receptors derive from a human donor in good health.

This clonotype has a handful of counts. The chain has TRBV25-1 and TRBJ2-1, with 8 nucleotides matching TRBD2. The trim removed 1 base at V and 5 bases at J, leaving 1 base unmatched. The CDR3 is 14 residues long. Looked up from germline, CDR1 is MGHDK and CDR2 is SYGVNS. The CDR3 is CASSEFGGDNEQFF. For the CDR3, the DNA is TGTGCCAGCAGTGAATTCGGGGGGGACAATGAGCAGTTCTTC.

This clonotype has only a few counts. With a much larger clone just one base away, this may be a read error. CDR3 nucleotides: TGTGCCAGCAGCATAGGTTCAGATACGCAGTATTTT. Its translation is CASSIGSDTQYF. This chain links TRBV13 with TRBJ2-3; no clear D. This CDR3 region has 12 residues. CDR1 and CDR2 (germline): PRHDT, FYEKMQ (reference sequence).

The CDR3 nucleotides read TGTGCCAGCAGCCCCTTAGCGGGAGGGGATCCCAATGAGCAGTTCTTC. The encoded protein is CASSPLAGGDPNEQFF. This sequence joins TRBV7-9 and TRBJ2-1, with TRBD2 identical over 11 bases. V lost 5 bases and J lost 6; bases outside the gene matches: 9. The germline V gene encodes CDR1 SEHNR and CDR2 FQNEAQ (reference sequence). This CDR3 region has 16 residues. Full variable domain (outside the CDR3, taken from reference TRBV7-9 and TRBJ2-1): DTGVSQNPRHKITKRGQNVTFRCDPISEHNRLYWYRQTLGQGPEFLTYFQNEAQLEKSRLLSDRFSAERPKGSFSTLEIQRTEQGDSAMYLCASSPLAGGDPNEQFFGPGTRLTVL.

The chain recombines TRBV9 with TRBJ1-5; D unresolved. The CDR3 consists of 14 residues. V was clipped by 4 bases and J by 3 bases, with 11 bases between them. Germline V gene data show CDR1 as SGDLS and CDR2 as YYNGEE. CDR3 DNA sequence: TGTGCCAGCAGCCCAGGAGCGGCCAATCAGCCCCAGCATTTT. It translates to CASSPGAANQPQHF. Full variable domain (outside the CDR3, taken from reference TRBV9 and TRBJ1-5): DSGVTQTPKHLITATGQRVTLRCSPRSGDLSVYWYQQSLDQGLQFLIQYYNGEERAKGNILERFSAQQFPDLHSELNLSSLELGDSALYFCASSPGAANQPQHFGDGTRLSIL.

This clonotype was seen only a few times. The chain has TRBV12-3 or TRBV12-4 and TRBJ1-2; TRBD1 might be the D (5 bases). V lost 4 bases and J 9 bases, leaving 9 bases between the germline ends. The CDR3 totals 11 residues. CDR3 protein: CASSYGQSYTF. The CDR3 region has the DNA TGTGCCAGCAGTTATGGACAAAGCTACACCTTC.

This clonotype was counted between two and nine times. The rearrangement joins TRBV4-3 to TRBJ2-1; D remains ambiguous. The CDR3 extends over 17 amino acids. Germline V gives CDR1 LGHNA, CDR2 YSLEER. Trimming removed 0 bases from V and 9 bases from J, with 21 bases in between. The CDR3 is CASSQDWAIYPQGEQFF. The CDR3 DNA reads TGCGCCAGCAGCCAAGATTGGGCGATCTACCCCCAAGGTGAGCAGTTCTTC.

The chain recombines TRBV7-9 with TRBJ2-5, with 9 positions matching TRBD1. This CDR3 has 15 amino acids. The V gene's germline CDR1 is SEHNR and CDR2 FQNEAQ (reference sequence). Trimming took 4 bases from V and 4 from J; bases not matched to a gene: 7. The CDR3 coding sequence is TGTGCCAGCAGCTGGCCGGGACAGGGTGGAGAGACCCAGTACTTC. Its translation: CASSWPGQGGETQYF. Combining the CDR3 with reference TRBV7-9 and TRBJ2-5 gives the whole variable domain DTGVSQNPRHKITKRGQNVTFRCDPISEHNRLYWYRQTLGQGPEFLTYFQNEAQLEKSRLLSDRFSAERPKGSFSTLEIQRTEQGDSAMYLCASSWPGQGGETQYFGPGTRLLVL.

This clonotype was seen ten or more times. The CDR3 DNA is TGTGCCAGCAGCTCCGGGACCGAGGGCAATCAGCCCCAGCATTTT. Its translation: CASSSGTEGNQPQHF. The chain is built from TRBV6-5 and TRBJ1-5, with a weak D call TRBD1 (5 bases). CDR3 length: 15 residues. The V end was cut by 6 bases, the J end by 2 bases, with 14 bases between. Germline assignment: CDR1 MNHEY and CDR2 SVGAGI.

This chain uses TRBV18 with TRBJ2-1, with a weak D call TRBD2 (5 bases). The CDR3 is 16 residues long. Germline lookup yields CDR1 KGHSH and CDR2 LQKENI. V lost 1 base and J 6 bases, leaving 16 bases between the germline ends. The CDR3 DNA follows: TGTGCCAGCTCACCACGTGAGGGCAAGGTGGGCAATGAGCAGTTCTTC. It codes for CASSPREGKVGNEQFF.

This clonotype was counted ten times or more. The gene calls are TRBV29-1 and TRBJ2-2; D remains ambiguous. The CDR3 contains 11 residues. CDR1 and CDR2 from the germline V gene are SQVTM and ANQGSEA. V was pared by 8 bases and J by 6 bases, with 10 bases between. CDR3 residues: CSILKAGELFF. As DNA, the CDR3 is TGCAGCATTCTCAAGGCCGGGGAGCTGTTTTTT.

This chain links TRBV12-3 or TRBV12-4 with TRBJ1-1; the match to TRBD1 covers 11 bases. Trimming at V came to 1 base and at J to 3 bases, leaving 1 base not matched to a gene. CDR3 length: 15 residues. The CDR3 is CASSLGDRGDTEAFF. CDR3 DNA: TGTGCCAGCAGTTTAGGGGACAGGGGGGACACTGAAGCTTTCTTT.

This clonotype has a count of ten or more. J is TRBJ2-7 and V is TRBV25-1, with unresolved D. The CDR3 covers 13 residues. The germline V and J ends were trimmed by 2 bases and 3 bases, with 8 bases remaining between them. The germline CDR1 and CDR2 sequences are MGHDK and SYGVNS. CDR3 sequence reads: CASSEDSHYEQYF. CDR3 coding DNA: TGTGCCAGCAGTGAAGATTCCCACTACGAGCAGTACTTC.

The chain uses TRBV7-2 and TRBJ1-1, with D hard to call. CDR3 length: 14 residues. Deletions cut 3 bases from V and 4 bases from J, with 12 bases between. The germline V gene encodes CDR1 SGHTA and CDR2 FQGNSA. The CDR3 nucleotides are TGTGCCAGCAGCTTTGCTGGGTTGGGCACTGAAGCTTTCTTT. Amino acid sequence: CASSFAGLGTEAFF.

This chain connects TRBV7-9 to TRBJ2-1; D not resolved. From germline, CDR1 is SEHNR and CDR2 FQNEAQ (reference sequence). The CDR3 length is 12 residues. Between the trimmed V and J ends, which lost 4 bases and 6 bases, there was a span of 7 bases. The CDR3 region has the DNA TGTGCCAGCAGCTCCAACTCCAATGAGCAGTTCTTC. Protein: CASSSNSNEQFF. Complete variable domain (other parts from reference TRBV7-9 and TRBJ2-1): DTGVSQNPRHKITKRGQNVTFRCDPISEHNRLYWYRQTLGQGPEFLTYFQNEAQLEKSRLLSDRFSAERPKGSFSTLEIQRTEQGDSAMYLCASSSNSNEQFFGPGTRLTVL.

A remark on this clonotype: A read error may explain this, as a much larger clone is one base away. This chain uses TRBV6-5 with TRBJ1-5; no definite D call. Trimming removed 1 base from V and 7 bases from J, with 11 bases in between. The CDR3 runs 14 residues. CDR1 is MNHEY and CDR2 is SVGAGI in the germline V gene. The CDR3: CASSYWLGNQPQHF. CDR3 coding DNA: TGTGCCAGCAGTTACTGGCTGGGAAACCAGCCCCAGCATTTT.